The next 16 T cell receptor beta chains were all read from a single sample in a study of radiotherapy plus CTLA-4 blockade in lung cancer. The data were produced by immunoSEQ multiplex PCR, yet TCRdb's version contains in-frame clones alone and is incomplete. Among 11,000 to 15,000 clones, approximately 89% were seen once, and the ten largest hold around 15%. This material consisted of peripheral blood, taken from a patient treated with radiotherapy plus ipilimumab. The source is a human donor with non-small cell lung cancer that progressed on radiotherapy plus ipilimumab. Some clones in this sample may be carry-over from other donors' samples.

The chain uses TRBV28 and TRBJ2-2; 7 nucleotides line up with TRBD2. The CDR3 length is 15 residues. CDR1 is MDHEN, CDR2 SYDVKM, per germline. V lost 3 bases to trimming and J lost 1 base; unmatched junction nucleotides: 2. The DNA of the CDR3 is TGTGCCAGCAGTTTTCAGCGGGGGAACACCGGGGAGCTGTTTTTT. It translates to CASSFQRGNTGELFF. The full variable domain, in which reference TRBV28 and TRBJ2-2 provide the parts outside the CDR3, is DVKVTQSSRYLVKRTGEKVFLECVQDMDHENMFWYRQDPGLGLRLIYFSYDVKMKEKGDIPEGYSVSREKKERFSLILESASTNQTSMYLCASSFQRGNTGELFFGEGSRLTVL.

The CDR3 nucleotides read TGTGCCAGCAAAGGACAGGCGAACACCGGGGAGCTGTTTTTT. Translating gives CASKGQANTGELFF. V usage is TRBV2 and J usage is TRBJ2-2; TRBD1 matches 7 bases. The CDR3 covers 14 residues. CDR1 SNHLY and CDR2 FYNNEI come from the germline V gene. Trimming at V came to 7 bases and at J to 0 bases, leaving 2 bases not matched to a gene.

The rearrangement links TRBV9 to TRBJ2-1; D possibly corresponds to TRBD1 (6 bases). Germline-derived CDR1 and CDR2 are SGDLS and YYNGEE. The V and J ends lost 0 bases and 3 bases respectively, with 10 bases between them. The CDR3 is 15 residues long. In DNA, the CDR3 is TGTGCCAGCAGCGTAGCTGCAGGGGACTACAATGAGCAGTTCTTC. This sequence encodes CASSVAAGDYNEQFF.

This chain connects TRBV30 to TRBJ1-3, with TRBD1 matching 7 bases. Looked up from germline, CDR1 is GTSNPN and CDR2 is SVGIG (reference sequence). The junction had 2 bases not matched to a gene; V was cut back by 3 bases and J by 0 bases. The CDR3 covers 14 residues. CDR3 sequence: CAWRNRGSGNTIYF. CDR3 DNA sequence: TGTGCCTGGAGGAACAGGGGCTCTGGAAACACCATATATTTT.

This clone has just a few counts. This chain joins TRBV7-3 and TRBJ1-6; TRBD1 might be the D (6 bases). Per the germline V gene, CDR1 is SGHTA and CDR2 is FQGTGA. V lost 0 bases and J lost 8, with 11 bases in between. CDR3 length equals 15 residues. CDR3 protein: CASSLTTGSDSPLHF. CDR3 DNA: TGTGCCAGCAGCTTAACAACAGGGTCTGATTCACCCCTCCACTTT.

This clone was seen just once. The chain recombines TRBV7-8 with TRBJ1-3, with 7 bases that match TRBD1. The CDR3 totals 15 residues. Germline CDR1 is SGHVS and CDR2 is FQNEAQ. J lost 0 bases, V lost 3 bases, and 2 bases had no gene match. CDR3 DNA sequence: TGTGCCAGCAGCTTTAGACAGGGCTCTGGAAACACCATATATTTT. This translates into CASSFRQGSGNTIYF.

The CDR3 DNA reads as TGTGCCAGCAGCCAGACCCCACTAGCGGGGCCAGATACGCAGTATTTT. Translating gives CASSQTPLAGPDTQYF. The rearrangement joins TRBV4-2 to TRBJ2-3; 10 bases fit TRBD2. Per the germline V gene, CDR1 is LGHNA and CDR2 is YNFKEQ. V lost 3 bases and J lost 4; bases outside the gene matches: 7. This CDR3 has 16 amino acids.

The rearrangement uses TRBV6-1 and TRBJ2-2, with TRBD2 as a possible D gene (6 bases). V gave up 8 bases and J gave up 8 bases, with 12 bases separating them. The CDR3 consists of 12 residues. Germline CDR1 and CDR2: MNHNS and SASEGT. The CDR3 region has the DNA TGTGCCAGCCGCGGGGTAACTGGGGAGCTGTTTTTT. Amino acids: CASRGVTGELFF.

The V and J genes are TRBV9 and TRBJ2-3, with 8 bases identical to TRBD2. The CDR3 is 16 amino acids. Germline V gene sequence: CDR1 SGDLS, CDR2 YYNGEE. V was pared by 0 bases and J by 0 bases, with 3 bases of the junction left unmatched. The CDR3 reads CASSVGASGSTDTQYF. The CDR3 bases are TGTGCCAGCAGCGTAGGGGCTAGCGGGAGCACAGATACGCAGTATTTT.

The chain recombines TRBV15 with TRBJ1-5; no reliable D call. The CDR3 length is 14 residues. Germline V gives CDR1 LNHNV, CDR2 YYDKDF (reference sequence). Trimming pared 5 bases from V and 3 bases from J, leaving 11 bases between. CDR3 in amino acids: CATSGGLSNQPQHF. In nucleotides, the CDR3 is TGTGCCACCAGCGGCGGACTGTCCAATCAGCCCCAGCATTTT.

The chain joins TRBV29-1 to TRBJ1-2; D unresolved. In germline, CDR1 is SQVTM, CDR2 ANQGSEA. Trimming shortened V by 5 bases and J by 0 bases, and 10 bases separated the two germline ends. The CDR3 covers 13 residues. The CDR3 DNA sequence: TGCAGCGTTAACTTAGGAGCTAACTATGGCTACACCTTC. This sequence encodes CSVNLGANYGYTF. The full variable domain, completed using reference TRBV29-1 and TRBJ1-2, is SAVISQKPSRDICQRGTSLTIQCQVDSQVTMMFWYRQQPGQSLTLIATANQGSEATYESGFVIDKFPISRPNLTFSTLTVSNMSPEDSSIYLCSVNLGANYGYTFGSGTRLTVV.

V gene TRBV5-1 combines with J gene TRBJ2-1; D perhaps matches TRBD1 (5 bases). The CDR3 length is 15 residues. CDR1 and CDR2 (germline): SGHRS, YFSETQ. Trimming cost V 0 bases and J 8 bases, with 15 bases left between them. The CDR3, as DNA: TGCGCCAGCAGCTTGGCCCAGGGAATACGGGATGAGCAGTTCTTC. Translation gives CASSLAQGIRDEQFF.

The chain recombines TRBV19 with TRBJ1-5; 10 positions match TRBD1. Germline values: CDR1 LNHDA, CDR2 SQIVND (reference sequence). V shed 5 bases, J shed 12 bases, and the junction held 7 bases outside the gene matches. The CDR3 is 13 residues long. The CDR3 coding sequence is TGTGCCAGTAGTGGGCTGACAGGGGGCTTCCAGCATTTT. The encoded protein is CASSGLTGGFQHF.

The chain links TRBV19 to TRBJ2-7; tentatively, D is TRBD1 (5 bases). Germline V lookup: CDR1 LNHDA, CDR2 SQIVND (reference sequence). This CDR3 is 11 amino acids long. Trimming removed 8 bases at V and 2 bases at J, with 7 bases between. CDR3 loop: CASGRAYEQYF. CDR3 in DNA: TGTGCCAGTGGCAGGGCCTACGAGCAGTACTTC.

The V and J genes are TRBV5-4 and TRBJ2-7; tentative D call: TRBD2 (5 bases). This CDR3 is 14 amino acids long. Trimming stripped 5 bases from V and 3 bases from J, with 15 bases between. Germline V gene sequence: CDR1 SGHNT, CDR2 YYREEE (reference sequence). CDR3 in DNA: TGTGCCAGCAGTTCAGAATCCGGGAACTACGAGCAGTACTTC. This translates into CASSSESGNYEQYF. Variable domain in full (rest from reference TRBV5-4 and TRBJ2-7): ETGVTQSPTHLIKTRGQQVTLRCSSQSGHNTVSWYQQALGQGPQFIFQYYREEENGRGNFPPRFSGLQFPNYSSELNVNALELDDSALYLCASSSESGNYEQYFGPGTRLTVT.

This clone was counted once. The rearrangement links TRBV27 to TRBJ1-2; D is possibly TRBD1 (5 bases). This CDR3 contains 15 residues. With 7 bases removed from V and 4 bases from J, the gap between germline ends came to 19 bases. The germline CDR1 and CDR2 sequences are MNHEY and SMNVEV (reference sequence). The CDR3 is CASTQIGRVGYGYTF. CDR3 nucleotide sequence: TGTGCCAGCACCCAGATCGGCAGGGTGGGCTATGGCTACACCTTC.